In its sample, the clone carrying this T cell receptor (beta chain) was seen a few times. Antigen unknown. These data originate in a study of human T cells and chemical hapten exposure. Study-wide background: Per-sample TCR yield variation was attributed mainly to small pooled library volume differences. Study results and caveats: High-frequency TCRs, those above 1 in 1000, stayed the same after DPC sensitization.

Attachment of unique molecular identifiers to individual cDNA molecules was performed in the library. Authors' analysis steps: Per-sample TCR counts ranged from about 23,224 to 750,000, median roughly 96,000. Each CDR3 protein gets one entry after TCRdb re-called the reads with MiXCR. Here the V and J calls rest on TCRdb's processing, not on the authors' analysis. The table shows 95,000 to 150,000 distinct CDR3 sequences, with about 8.9% occurring only once. Extraction yielded total RNA from whole blood (unfractionated). V shed 2 bases and J 6 bases; nucleotides not matched to a gene: 2. CDR3 size: 15 residues. Germline CDR1 MGHDK, CDR2 SYGVNS.

Sequenced: whole blood. This clonotype was sampled from a human donor in good health. Some clones in this sample may be carry-over from other donors' samples. This chain connects TRBV25-1 to TRBJ2-2; 11 nucleotides agree with TRBD1. CDR3 in DNA: TGTGCCAGCAGTGAAATGGGACAGGGGGCCGGGGAGCTGTTTTTT. Translation gives CASSEMGQGAGELFF.